The present T cell receptor (beta chain) was sequenced within a study of blood T cell repertoires in COVID-19. V lost 5 bases to trimming and J lost 7 bases, with 18 bases between them. The CDR3 contains 16 residues. Germline V gene data show CDR1 as MNHEY and CDR2 as SMNVEV (reference sequence). Per the authors' pipeline: Quantification of nucleated cells was approximated via reference gene primer amplification. Sequencing used immunoSEQ multiplex PCR; TCRdb keeps in-frame clones, though not all of them. V, J and clone size are taken as reported in that table, and D and trimming were inferred from the DNA itself. Of some 300,000 clones in the sample, nearly 90% were seen once. Participants had their cohort set by participant-reported clinical history.

The receptor comes from a woman between 25 and 40 years old who had recovered from COVID-19. This chain uses TRBV27 with TRBJ1-6, with a possible D match to TRBD1 (6 bases). The source material was PBMCs or T cells enriched from blood (not recorded which). Here the CDR3 reads CASSLAGGGGNSPLHF. The CDR3 nucleotides are TGTGCCAGCAGTCTGGCCGGGGGGGGCGGGAATTCACCCCTCCACTTT.